The present T cell receptor beta chain was sequenced within a study of blood T cell repertoires in COVID-19. Study in general: The samples span acute and convalescent COVID-19 from the United States, Italy and Spain. Nucleic acid was either cDNA or gDNA, and it came from T cells, B-cell-depleted T cells, or PBMCs.

Original processing notes: Nucleated cell counts were estimated from reference gene primer amplification. The method was immunoSEQ multiplex PCR; TCRdb's version includes in-frame clones alone and lacks a portion of them. The V and J calls and the clone size are those of that table, but D and trimming were determined from the DNA. The table has about 99,000 clones, 87% seen once. The CDR3 totals 14 residues. The junction had 1 base not matched to a gene; V was cut back by 3 bases and J by 0 bases. CDR1 and CDR2 (germline): SGHAT, FQNNGV. In this sample, this clone turned up once. Sequencing used peripheral blood. The chain links TRBV11-2 to TRBJ2-7; 8 nucleotides line up with TRBD2. The receptor comes from a man in his fifties or sixties with acute or convalescent COVID-19. The chain's CDR3 is CASSFGGASYEQYF. CDR3 bases: TGTGCCAGCAGCTTCGGGGGGGCCTCCTACGAGCAGTACTTC.